This passage covers 9 T cell receptor beta chains from one sample sequenced in a study of sequential checkpoint blockade in melanoma. Some clones are missing from TCRdb's copy, which holds only in-frame ones; the method was immunoSEQ multiplex PCR. The table records approximately 21,000 clones, almost 85% of them present only once. Sample treatment: randomized to nivolumab then ipilimumab (arm A) or the reverse (arm B). Here the sequenced sample was CD8+ T cells sorted from blood (inferred from file names), taken from a patient given nivolumab and ipilimumab in sequence. These TCRs come from a human donor with melanoma.

In nucleotides, the CDR3 is TGTGCCAGCAGCTTAGCGTCGGGGGTTCACACTGAAGCTTTCTTT. This encodes CASSLASGVHTEAFF. V usage is TRBV7-9 and J usage is TRBJ1-1; D possibly corresponds to TRBD1 (5 bases). Trimming left V 0 bases short and J 3 bases short, with 11 bases between. Germline CDR1 SEHNR, CDR2 FQNEAQ (reference sequence). The CDR3 runs to 15 residues.

The CDR3 region is CSAGRLAYNEQFF. CDR3 nucleotides: TGCAGCGCTGGCAGACTAGCCTACAATGAGCAGTTCTTC. This sequence joins TRBV29-1 and TRBJ2-1; D is perhaps TRBD2 (6 bases). CDR3 length: 13 residues. Between the trimmed V and J ends, which lost 7 bases and 2 bases, there was a span of 12 bases. Germline values: CDR1 SQVTM, CDR2 ANQGSEA.

This chain uses TRBV27 with TRBJ1-4, with a tentative D call TRBD1 (5 bases). Germline CDR1 reads MNHEY; CDR2 reads SMNVEV (reference sequence). This CDR3 has 14 residues. V lost 2 bases and J lost 7, with 11 bases in between. This CDR3 is CASSLRGGSEKLFF. The CDR3 region has the DNA TGTGCCAGCAGTTTACGGGGGGGTAGTGAAAAACTGTTTTTT.

The CDR3 coding sequence is TGTGCCAGCAGCCAACAGGGTTACACCGGGGAGCTGTTTTTT. Protein sequence: CASSQQGYTGELFF. This chain links TRBV4-2 with TRBJ2-2, with D perhaps TRBD1 (5 bases). Looked up from germline, CDR1 is LGHNA and CDR2 is YNFKEQ. This CDR3 is 14 amino acids long. The V gene lost 2 bases and the J gene lost 3 bases, with 7 bases spanning the gap.

This clone has more than one count but fewer than ten. The V call is TRBV14, the J call TRBJ2-1; 13 bases are a match to TRBD2. The CDR3 extends over 16 amino acids. Trimming at V came to 5 bases and at J to 9 bases, leaving 10 bases not matched to a gene. The V gene's germline CDR1 is SGHDN and CDR2 FVKESK. CDR3 loop: CASSVPGTSGIIEQFF. In DNA form, the CDR3 reads TGTGCCAGCAGCGTTCCCGGGACTAGCGGGATCATTGAGCAGTTCTTC.

The chain's CDR3 is CASTSQGADTDTQYF. The CDR3 DNA reads as TGTGCCAGCACCTCACAGGGGGCGGACACAGATACGCAGTATTTT. The rearrangement uses TRBV28 and TRBJ2-3, with 9 bases fitting TRBD1. V lost 7 bases and J lost 2; bases outside the gene matches: 7. CDR1 is MDHEN, CDR2 SYDVKM, per germline. The CDR3 runs 15 residues.

As for this clone: Distinct nucleotide sequences in the sample also encode this CDR3. This chain connects TRBV19 to TRBJ1-5; D perhaps matches TRBD1 (5 bases). CDR3 length: 16 amino acids. Per germline, CDR1 LNHDA and CDR2 SQIVND (reference sequence). Deletions cut 8 bases from V and 5 bases from J, with 22 bases between. CDR3 sequence reads: CASRRGQGGPDQPQHF. In nucleotides, the CDR3 is TGTGCCAGTCGTCGCGGGCAGGGAGGCCCGGATCAGCCCCAGCATTTT.

This chain links TRBV12-5 with TRBJ1-2; possibly TRBD1 for D (5 bases). CDR1 and CDR2 from the germline V gene are LGHNT and FRNRAP. Between the trimmed V and J ends, which lost 4 bases and 2 bases, there was a span of 11 bases. CDR3 length: 14 residues. The chain's CDR3 is CASGYQGRNYGYTF. The CDR3 coding sequence is TGTGCTAGTGGTTACCAGGGAAGGAACTATGGCTACACCTTC.

V gene TRBV18 combines with J gene TRBJ2-3; 9 nucleotides line up with TRBD2. Germline CDR1 and CDR2: KGHSH and LQKENI. This CDR3 is 16 amino acids long. The junction had 9 bases not matched to a gene; V was cut back by 3 bases and J by 5 bases. The CDR3 DNA reads TGTGCCAGCTCACCCGGTGGGCGGGAGGGCCGAGATACGCAGTATTTT. This gives the protein CASSPGGREGRDTQYF.